This is a list of T cell receptor beta chains from one sample in a study of T cell changes during pregnancy in multiple sclerosis. Sequencing was performed with immunoSEQ multiplex PCR; in TCRdb, only in-frame clones are kept and a portion is missing. The data show around 26,000 clones, 70% to 90% seen once. The sample here was CD4+ T cells from peripheral blood mononuclear cells, taken in the first trimester of pregnancy. These receptors came from a female donor in good health, enrolled as a control in a pregnancy study. Each CDR3 is given without its conserved first and last residue. Each record gives: V gene, CDR3 protein.

v_gene: TRBV5-1
CDR3aa: ASSLVLAGGTDTQY

v_gene: TRBV7-7
CDR3aa: ASSLNPSGGDTQY

v_gene: TRBV10-3
CDR3aa: AISAGTGEAF

v_gene: TRBV18
CDR3aa: ASSQASNYGYT

v_gene: TRBV27
CDR3aa: ASSRVLNTGELF

v_gene: TRBV7-2
CDR3aa: ASSLVGRGANTGELF

v_gene: TRBV28
CDR3aa: ASNGGSSPLH

v_gene: TRBV28
CDR3aa: ASTGQGSYEQY

v_gene: TRBV5-1
CDR3aa: ASSLTGTNEKLF

v_gene: TRBV18
CDR3aa: ASSLQGPGELF

v_gene: TRBV18
CDR3aa: ASSTSGGTYNEQF

v_gene: TRBV21-1
CDR3aa: ASSKAGQGDTGELF

v_gene: TRBV18
CDR3aa: ASSPGGGNQPQH

v_gene: TRBV19
CDR3aa: ASTGVAGPTYEQY

v_gene: TRBV9
CDR3aa: ASSVLSGGQDTQY

v_gene: TRBV6-5
CDR3aa: ASRGGRDTEAF

v_gene: TRBV4-1
CDR3aa: ASSLRGAEVGQPQH

v_gene: TRBV5-4
CDR3aa: ASTLAGGNTIY

v_gene: TRBV9
CDR3aa: ASSLGGAGILADTQY

v_gene: TRBV19
CDR3aa: ASSEGEGLDEQF

v_gene: TRBV28
CDR3aa: ASSHPGTSGRARNIQY

v_gene: TRBV4-1
CDR3aa: ASSQDVTTNQPQH

v_gene: TRBV18
CDR3aa: ASSPPKGSGTEAF

v_gene: TRBV18
CDR3aa: ASSPGRGVYNEQF